The source of this T cell receptor beta chain is a study of beta chain features in type 1 diabetes. Study-wide points: When Type 1 diabetes patients were examined, their TCRB CDR3s proved moderately but significantly shorter in all four CD4+ subsets.

As regards this clone: Its specificity is not known.

The CDR3 consists of 15 residues. Germline V gene data show CDR1 as MGHDK and CDR2 as SYGVNS. The trim removed 3 bases at V and 3 bases at J, leaving 6 bases unmatched. One heparinised draw, averaging about 110 mL, was taken per donor. Sequenced material consisted of expressed TCRB transcripts (all of the isolated RNA was reverse transcribed). It was found that naive, central memory and regulatory T cell samples averaged approximately 3.5 million reads. Measured with immunoSEQ multiplex PCR; TCRdb has only the in-frame clones, and not every one. The sample has around 250,000 clones, 13% to 15% seen once.

V is TRBV25-1 and J is TRBJ2-7, with TRBD1 matching over 9 bases. The sequenced sample consisted of naive CD4+ T cells from blood. The receptor's source is a woman in her thirties or forties in good health. CDR3 sequence: CASSDPQDRGYEQYF. The CDR3 DNA follows: TGTGCCAGCAGTGACCCTCAGGACAGGGGCTACGAGCAGTACTTC.